One sample yielded the 9 T cell receptor beta chains listed below, sequenced in a study of cytomegalovirus exposure and HLA in healthy donors. PCR used 60 Vbeta primers and 13 Jbeta primers. Sequencing used immunoSEQ multiplex PCR; TCRdb keeps in-frame clones, though not all of them. This repertoire shows 130,000 to 150,000 clones, about 80% found once; its top ten account for about 0.66%. The sequencing input was PBMCs. These receptors all stem from a male donor in good health and CMV-seronegative.

This clone is a singleton in its sample. The rearrangement joins TRBV2 to TRBJ2-5; D call uncertain. The J call may be mistaken, given a closer DNA end match to TRBJ2-7. Germline-derived CDR1 and CDR2 are SNHLY and FYNNEI. The length of the CDR3 is 11 residues. CDR3 loop: CASSETYEQYF. In DNA form, the CDR3 reads TGTGCCAGCAGTGAAACCTACGAGCAGTACTTC.

Comments on this clone: The identical CDR3 is also encoded by other nucleotide sequences in the sample. The chain recombines TRBV7-2 with TRBJ2-1, with 9 positions matching TRBD1. Germline-derived CDR1 and CDR2 are SGHTA and FQGNSA. V dropped 10 bases and J dropped 4; count of bases not matched to a gene: 5. This CDR3 comprises 13 residues. The CDR3 DNA sequence: TGTGCCACCGCAGGACAGGGGTACAATGAGCAGTTCTTC. It translates to CATAGQGYNEQFF.

This clone has just one count. The chain uses TRBV2 and TRBJ1-2, with 7 bases aligning to TRBD1. This CDR3 contains 14 residues. The V and J ends lost 5 bases and 8 bases, in that order; junction bases with no gene match: 11. Germline loops: CDR1 SNHLY, CDR2 FYNNEI. In nucleotides, the CDR3 is TGTGCCAGCAGTTCTCAGGGGGGTGTAGGAGGCTACACCTTC. This gives the protein CASSSQGGVGGYTF.

The gene calls are TRBV7-9 and TRBJ2-5; no clear D gene. Per germline, CDR1 SEHNR and CDR2 FQNEAQ (reference sequence). This CDR3 contains 16 residues. Trimming removed 2 bases from V and 7 bases from J, with 20 bases in between. CDR3 protein: CASSLSSLLRSGTQYF. As DNA, the CDR3 is TGTGCCAGCAGCTTATCATCTCTGCTAAGATCCGGGACCCAGTACTTC.

V usage is TRBV6-1 and J usage is TRBJ2-1; D is undetermined. This CDR3 is 16 amino acids long. Germline V gives CDR1 MNHNS, CDR2 SASEGT. Trimming removed 4 bases at V and 0 bases at J, with 13 bases between. CDR3 in DNA: TGTGCCAGCAGTGGACGAGGCGCCGTCTCCTACAATGAGCAGTTCTTC. Translated: CASSGRGAVSYNEQFF.

The chain uses TRBV5-6 and TRBJ1-1, with D tentatively TRBD1 (5 bases). The CDR3 consists of 16 residues. Germline V CDR1 and CDR2: SGHDT, YYEEEE. V dropped 2 bases and J dropped 5 bases, with 19 bases sitting between them. CDR3 residues: CASSFKGPTEWTEAFF. DNA of the CDR3: TGTGCCAGCAGCTTCAAGGGGCCCACCGAGTGGACTGAAGCTTTCTTT. Based on the CDR3 plus reference TRBV5-6 and TRBJ1-1, the full variable domain is DAGVTQSPTHLIKTRGQQVTLRCSPKSGHDTVSWYQQALGQGPQFIFQYYEEEERQRGNFPDRFSGHQFPNYSSELNVNALLLGDSALYLCASSFKGPTEWTEAFFGQGTRLTVV.

This sequence joins TRBV9 and TRBJ2-1, with 9 bases identical to TRBD1. This CDR3 comprises 15 residues. J was trimmed by 2 bases and V by 4 bases; bases with no gene match: 4. Germline loops: CDR1 SGDLS, CDR2 YYNGEE. Written as DNA, the CDR3 is TGTGCCAGCAGCCAGAGACAGGGGGCCTACAATGAGCAGTTCTTC. It yields the protein CASSQRQGAYNEQFF.

The chain links TRBV5-1 to TRBJ2-7; possible D gene TRBD1, 5 bases. Trimming cost V 1 base and J 5 bases, with 7 bases left between them. In germline, CDR1 is SGHRS, CDR2 YFSETQ. This CDR3 spans 12 amino acids. The CDR3 DNA is TGCGCCAGCAGCTTGCAGGGCCACGAGCAGTACTTC. Encoded protein: CASSLQGHEQYF.

This clone appeared a few times. The chain employs TRBV5-6 and TRBJ2-1; 7 bases match TRBD1. The CDR3 has 15 amino acids. CDR1 is SGHDT and CDR2 is YYEEEE in the germline V gene. V gave up 4 bases and J gave up 4 bases; unmatched junction bases: 8. CDR3 DNA sequence: TGTGCCAGCAGCCGCCTCCAGACAGGGTACAATGAGCAGTTCTTC. Translation gives CASSRLQTGYNEQFF.